This TCR beta chain is from a study of blood T cell repertoires in COVID-19. In the original analysis: Estimation of nucleated cell counts was performed using reference gene primer amplification. Here immunoSEQ multiplex PCR was the method, and the copy in TCRdb shows in-frame clones only, minus some. V, J and clone size are taken as reported in that table, and D and trimming were inferred from the DNA itself. This repertoire shows 210,000 or so clones, 84% found once; its top ten account for 5% to 6.5%. The sequencing sample was made of peripheral blood. This clonotype was obtained from a woman aged 70-85 years with active or convalescent COVID-19.

The CDR3 DNA follows: TGTGCCAGTACTGATAACTATGGCTACACCTTC. Amino acids: CASTDNYGYTF. This rearrangement joins TRBV2 to TRBJ1-2; D unclear. Germline V gene sequence: CDR1 SNHLY, CDR2 FYNNEI. The V end was cut by 9 bases, the J end by 1 base, with 6 bases between. The CDR3 is made up of 11 amino acids.